This T cell receptor (beta chain) emerged from a study of T cells after yellow fever vaccination. Study results and caveats: Contaminating bulk clonotypes could be abundant in FACS-sorted repertoires.

As to this clonotype: Its antigen is not known.

Per the germline V gene, CDR1 is SGHVS and CDR2 is FQNEAQ. The CDR3 is 12 residues long. The V end lost 4 bases, the J end lost 1 base, and 4 bases lay between the germline ends. TCRdb reprocessed the 5' RACE reads with MiXCR, giving one entry per CDR3 protein. This table holds just under 600,000 distinct CDR3 sequences, roughly 13% found once. The specimen was PBMCs, collected on the day of the yellow fever booster vaccination. This sequence joins TRBV7-8 and TRBJ1-2, with unresolved D. This TCR was recovered from a man aged 25 to 45 who received the YFV17D yellow fever vaccine. The CDR3 is CASSYINYGYTF. The CDR3 DNA reads TGTGCCAGCAGCTATATTAACTATGGCTACACCTTC. The whole variable domain, remainder taken from reference TRBV7-8 and TRBJ1-2, is GAGVSQSPRYKVAKRGQDVALRCDPISGHVSLFWYQQALGQGPEFLTYFQNEAQLDKSGLPSDRFFAERPEGSVSTLKIQRTQQEDSAVYLCASSYINYGYTFGSGTRLTVV.